This T cell receptor beta chain was retrieved from a study of T cell responses to AZD1222 COVID-19 vaccine. Study-wide results and caveats: Among spike-specific TCRs, nearly half reportedly target unmutated variant regions. The CD4 TCRs associated with vaccination extended across spike and predominated at 160-218 and 743-854. Repertoire sampling was restricted to post-peak T cell response timepoints.

In the case of this clone: What it binds is unknown.

The protocol was immunoSEQ multiplex PCR, while the TCRdb copy is restricted to in-frame clones and leaves out a portion. This table has roughly 130,000 clones, about 90% appearing once. Here the sequenced sample was peripheral blood, taken 28 days after the second dose of the MenACWY control vaccine. The TCR originated in an adult who received the MenACWY meningococcal vaccine as a control.

The CDR3 DNA reads TGCAGTGCTGTAGGGGCAGATACGCAGTATTTT. Encoded protein: CSAVGADTQYF. The genes are TRBV20-1 and TRBJ2-3; tentative D call: TRBD1 (5 bases). Germline CDR1 DFQATT, CDR2 SNEGSKA (reference sequence). The V gene lost 5 bases and the J gene lost 4 bases, with 7 bases spanning the gap. CDR3 length: 11 residues.